This TCR beta chain is from a study of blood T cell repertoires in COVID-19. Background on the study: Nucleic acid was either cDNA or gDNA, and it came from T cells, B-cell-depleted T cells, or PBMCs.

Methods used by the authors: The authors estimated nucleated cell counts from reference gene primer amplification. Method: immunoSEQ multiplex PCR; TCRdb's copy keeps in-frame clones and lacks some. V, J and clone size are those of that table, while D and trimming were read from the DNA. The sample carries under 200,000 clones, roughly 87% recorded once. Germline V gives CDR1 SGHAT, CDR2 FQNNGV. Trimming stripped 1 base from V and 1 base from J, with 10 bases between. The CDR3 covers 15 residues. Recruitment covered 25 or so US areas and drew participants whose ages spanned about 18 to 90 years. Donors in Cohort 3 who had recovered were those with two negative PCRs, healthcare professional clearance, or resolution of their symptoms.

This clonotype was obtained from a woman between 45 and 65 years old who had recovered from COVID-19. The V gene is TRBV11-2, the J gene TRBJ1-1, with TRBD1 as a possible D gene (5 bases). Sequences were obtained from PBMCs or T cells enriched from blood (not recorded which). CDR3 DNA sequence: TGTGCCAGCAGCTTAGGGGGAACAGGGAACACTGAAGCTTTCTTT. This translates into CASSLGGTGNTEAFF.